Each of the 8 T cell receptor beta chains below was sequenced from the same sample in a study of siplizumab effects on memory and regulatory T cells. Clones were read by immunoSEQ multiplex PCR, and TCRdb kept only the in-frame ones, dropping some. The sample carries just over 60,000 clones, 70% to 85% recorded once. Source material: memory CD4+ T cells sorted from blood. The receptors stem from a human donor in good health.

The V call is TRBV18, the J call TRBJ1-2; D is unresolved. Trimming left V 2 bases short and J 6 bases short, with 10 bases between. CDR3 size: 13 residues. Per germline, CDR1 KGHSH and CDR2 LQKENI. CDR3 protein: CASSPSSSDGYTF. As DNA, the CDR3 is TGTGCCAGCTCACCAAGCTCCTCAGATGGCTACACCTTC. Variable domain in full (rest from reference TRBV18 and TRBJ1-2): NAGVMQNPRHLVRRRGQEARLRCSPMKGHSHVYWYRQLPEEGLKFMVYLQKENIIDESGMPKERFSAEFPKEGPSILRIQQVVRGDSAAYFCASSPSSSDGYTFGSGTRLTVV.

The chain uses TRBV9 and TRBJ2-5; D is possibly TRBD1 or TRBD2 (5 bases each). The better agreement between TRBJ2-7 and the DNA end casts doubt on the J call. Germline V gene sequence: CDR1 SGDLS, CDR2 YYNGEE. This CDR3 has 15 residues. The CDR3 DNA reads as TGTGCCAGCAGCCTACTCGGGACGGAGTCCTACGAGCAGTACTTC. Amino acid sequence: CASSLLGTESYEQYF.

This clone showed up just a few times. The chain couples TRBV30 to TRBJ1-2; D remains unclear. Germline V lookup: CDR1 GTSNPN, CDR2 SVGIG (reference sequence). Trimming cost V 0 bases and J 1 base, with 12 bases left between them. This CDR3 region has 15 residues. As DNA, the CDR3 is TGTGCCTGGAGTGTACCGGGCAGCGTTAACTATGGCTACACCTTC. Encoded protein: CAWSVPGSVNYGYTF.

The chain carries TRBV29-1 and TRBJ2-7; TRBD1 might be the D (6 bases). Germline CDR1 and CDR2: SQVTM and ANQGSEA. This CDR3 has 14 residues. Trimming took off 4 bases at V and 0 bases at J, with 13 bases between the two ends. CDR3 residues: CSVAGTPSSYEQYF. CDR3 in DNA: TGCAGCGTTGCTGGGACACCAAGCTCCTACGAGCAGTACTTC.

The gene calls are TRBV4-1 and TRBJ1-5; TRBD1 might be the D (5 bases). The V end was cut by 1 base, the J end by 7 bases, with 17 bases between. The CDR3 contains 16 residues. Per germline, CDR1 MGHRA and CDR2 YSYEKL. CDR3 in amino acids: CASSQVNLVGGQPQHF. The CDR3 DNA sequence: TGCGCCAGCAGCCAAGTAAATCTTGTGGGGGGACAGCCCCAGCATTTT.

This chain joins TRBV10-3 and TRBJ2-7; 12 bases match TRBD2. The germline V gene encodes CDR1 ENHRY and CDR2 SYGVKD. V was clipped by 5 bases and J by 4 bases; unmatched bases: 9. The CDR3 runs to 16 residues. The DNA of the CDR3 is TGTGCCATCAGTAGCCCGGGACTAGCGGGCGTGTACGAGCAGTACTTC. Amino acid sequence: CAISSPGLAGVYEQYF.

The chain uses TRBV2 and TRBJ1-5, with TRBD1 matching over 10 bases. The CDR3 contains 14 residues. V lost 7 bases, J lost 6 bases, and 6 bases stayed unmatched. Germline V lookup: CDR1 SNHLY, CDR2 FYNNEI. The CDR3 nucleotides are TGTGCCAGCATGAGGGACAGGGGAGTTCAGCCCCAGCATTTT. Translation gives CASMRDRGVQPQHF.

The gene calls are TRBV6-6 and TRBJ2-3; 7 bases are a match to TRBD1. The germline V gene has CDR1 MNHNY and CDR2 SVGAGI (reference sequence). The V segment lost 4 bases and the J segment 5 bases; nucleotides outside the gene matches: 0. This CDR3 is 12 amino acids long. The CDR3 DNA reads TGTGCCAGCAGTTGGGACAGAGATACGCAGTATTTT. Its protein product is CASSWDRDTQYF.